A selection of T cell receptor beta chains follows, all from one sample in a study of yellow fever vaccine responses in identical twins. TCRdb processed the RT-PCR reads anew with MiXCR; each CDR3 protein has one entry. The table shows some 2,200 distinct CDR3 sequences, with approximately 87% occurring only once. Source: T cells from blood (PBMCs), unsorted or a sorted subset (not recorded which), taken before or after yellow fever vaccination (not recorded which). Receptor source: a woman in her late teens or twenties who received the yellow fever vaccine. Both conserved end residues are part of each CDR3. D genes are given only for firm matches. For some rows the clone size is stated as once, few or many, or as a class when expanded; others skip it.

>-|TRBJ1-1|TRBV29-1|-
TGCAGCGTTGTAGGGGCTCTATTGAACACTGAAGCTTTCTTT
CSVVGALLNTEAFF
>-|TRBJ1-1|TRBV29-1|-
TGCAGCGTTAACAGTGTAATGAACACTGAAGCTTTCTTT
CSVNSVMNTEAFF
>-|TRBJ1-1|TRBV12-3/TRBV12-4|few
TGTGCCAGCAGTCAAAGGATCATGAACACTGAAGCTTTCTTT
CASSQRIMNTEAFF
>-|TRBJ2-5|TRBV11-1|once
TGTGCCAGCAGCTTAGTCCAGACCCAGTACTTC
CASSLVQTQYF
>-|TRBJ2-5|TRBV5-4|-
TGTGCCAGCAGCTCCCCCCAGGGGGGGTCCCGGGAGACCCAGTACTTC
CASSSPQGGSRETQYF
>-|TRBJ2-5|TRBV29-1|-
TGCAGCGTTGTCAGGGACCAACTCCAAGAGACCCAGTACTTC
CSVVRDQLQETQYF
>-|TRBJ2-7|TRBV12-3/TRBV12-4|-
TGTGCCAGCAGTTTAACGGTCTCCTACGAGCAGTACTTC
CASSLTVSYEQYF
>-|TRBJ2-1|TRBV9|-
TGTGCCAGCAGCCCTAGTAGGAATGAGCAGTTCTTC
CASSPSRNEQFF
>-|TRBJ1-6|TRBV5-5|-
TGTGCCAGCAGCTTGGTCAGAATAAATTCACCCCTCCACTTT
CASSLVRINSPLHF
>-|TRBJ1-1|TRBV10-3|-
TGTGCCATCAGTGACGGGGGTTCGACTGAAGCTTTCTTT
CAISDGGSTEAFF